This TCR beta chain is from a study of blood T cell repertoires in COVID-19 (dated by TCRdb to 2020 to 2021). About the full investigation: The collaborator samples originated in the United States, Italy and Spain and spanned the acute and convalescent phases of COVID-19. The prospective study material was composed of cDNA or gDNA derived from T cells, B-cell-depleted T cells, or PBMCs. Where HLA class I and class II types were available, the types were taken from metadata supplied by the sample provider, not from assay-based typing. A de-identified subject ID, COVID-19 status, age in years and sex were almost always included in the sample metadata. Subjects who had been exposed to COVID-19, were actively infected with it, or had recovered from it provided the deeply sampled blood TCRbeta repertoires that made up the dataset. Samples came from the ongoing ImmuneRACE study (first 160 participants) plus 1,254 subjects from 6 global collaborators. The repertoires were released in a freely available public database intended as a resource for research on the immune response to SARS-CoV-2. Results and caveats for the whole study, not just this receptor: The amount of clinical and demographic metadata varied by source and participant and was provided uncurated.

Participants in the prospective study were aged roughly 18 to 100 years, lived in some 24 United States geographic areas, and enrolled through a virtual design. In the prospective study, cohorts were assigned on the basis of participant-reported clinical history obtained from a screening survey and a study questionnaire. Recovered participants in ImmuneRACE Cohort 3 were defined by two consecutive negative NP/OP PCR tests, clearance by a healthcare professional, or resolution of symptoms. In the prospective study, whole blood, serum and a nasopharyngeal or oropharyngeal swab were collected from each participant by mobile phlebotomists. Prospective study participants could optionally give additional blood draws and questionnaires over an approximately two-month period. Blood samples from the prospective study were shipped frozen or at room temperature prior to DNA extraction. With respect to this clone: Its antigen is still unknown. Within one base of it there is no much larger clone, and no base qualities were kept.

TCRbeta CDR3 regions were amplified from genomic DNA by means of the immunoSEQ Assay, a bias-controlled multiplex PCR. Turning to the authors' computational methods: The number of nucleated cells in each sample was estimated by amplification of reference gene primers within the assay. To quantify the absolute abundance of each unique TCRbeta CDR3 rearrangement, sequence reads were collapsed and filtered. Productive Simpson clonality was computed per sample as the square root of Simpson's diversity index over productive rearrangements. TCRdb's version of the immuneACCESS table is confined to in-frame rearrangements and falls short of the full clone set. An unresolved V gene accounts for under half of the shortfall where checked; the remainder is of unknown origin. V and J calls and clone size are copied from that table; D and trimming were computed from the DNA. Counted in this sample were more than 350,000 clones; 85% to 90% of them appeared once. Of the sample, roughly 1% is held by the ten largest clones.

V is cut by 2 bases and J by 2 bases, and the space between the germline ends is 13 bases. CDR1 and CDR2 were assigned from the germline V gene (reference sequence) as WNHNN and SYGVQD. The cysteine opens and the phenylalanine closes a CDR3 of 16 amino acids. Kept here is only the CDR3 DNA, which spans 48 bases and is read in frame from base 1. Sequences were obtained from PBMCs or T cells enriched from blood (not recorded which). This TCR came from a young man who had recovered from COVID-19. The V gene is TRBV10-1 and the J gene is TRBJ1-5; the D gene remains uncertain. The DNA is TGCGCCAGCAGTGAGAATGATAGCTTCGGCAATCAGCCCCAGCATTTT. This gives the protein CASSENDSFGNQPQHF.